Listed below are T cell receptor beta chains from one sample, sequenced in a study of T cells expressing NK-cell markers. TCRdb reprocessed the 5' RACE reads, keeping one entry per CDR3 protein, no DNA. In total, the table holds 150,000 or so distinct CDR3 sequences. Sequenced sample: blood T cells: a sorted CD56 or NKG2C T cell subset, CD4+ or CD8+ T cells, or bulk PBMC T cells (not recorded which). The receptors originated from a woman aged 45-59 years in good health. CDR3s include the opening cysteine and the closing phenylalanine or tryptophan.

J,V,CDR3
TRBJ2-1,TRBV7-9,CAIEPGLADNEQFF
TRBJ2-2,TRBV19,CASSIDIREGRLFF
TRBJ2-7,TRBV5-1,CRGRERSYEQYF
TRBJ2-7,TRBV4-1,CASSHSGSAYEQYF
TRBJ2-1,TRBV3-1,CASSQDDEQFF
TRBJ2-3,TRBV5-1,CASSPTGGLDTQYF
TRBJ1-2,TRBV27,CASWDSGYYGYTF
TRBJ2-1,TRBV4-1,CASSHPTSGKTDDEQFF
TRBJ2-5,TRBV13,CASSGRSDGKETQYF
TRBJ1-1,TRBV30,CAWTWESMNTEAFF
TRBJ2-5,TRBV11-2,CASSPWSGTGKETQYF
TRBJ2-1,TRBV23-1,CASTLRAGTSGRANEQFF
TRBJ1-2,TRBV12-3/TRBV12-4,CASSSGTPAYGYTF
TRBJ2-1,TRBV20-1,CSAREAASEVHEQFF
TRBJ1-1,TRBV7-9,CASSLVRTGKNTEAFF
TRBJ2-5,TRBV7-9,CASSLVGRSGETQYF
TRBJ1-2,TRBV29-1,CSVTMRGANYGYTF
TRBJ1-1,TRBV19,CASSTTGTRNTEAFF
TRBJ2-5,TRBV2,CASMSWTSGIQETQYF
TRBJ2-3,TRBV3-1,CASRKSGRSADTQYF
TRBJ2-1,TRBV7-9,CASSMTSGRVGEQFF
TRBJ2-1,TRBV10-2,CASRVGQSSYNEQFF
TRBJ1-1,TRBV27,CASSLFAGDDTEAFF
TRBJ1-1,TRBV29-1,CSVEGRGAEAFF
TRBJ1-2,TRBV7-9,CASSSTGTREPYGYTF
TRBJ2-5,TRBV30,CAWNLAGDPRESQYF
TRBJ1-5,TRBV4-1,CASSQEGQGPNQPQHF
TRBJ2-2,TRBV24-1,CATSAQVGGELFF
TRBJ1-1,TRBV4-1,CASSQEGQARGEAFF
TRBJ2-6,TRBV5-1,CASSPGDPGANVLTF
TRBJ1-2,TRBV11-2,CASSLGVGPNYGYTF
TRBJ2-5,TRBV12-3/TRBV12-4,CASSGRGETQYF
TRBJ2-1,TRBV3-1,CASSQERNSWNEQFF
TRBJ2-3,TRBV2,CATDPFGGQSTDTQYF
TRBJ2-3,TRBV19,CASSPSGSGTQYF
TRBJ2-7,TRBV15,CATSRDLVRDEQYF
TRBJ2-7,TRBV6-1,CASSPYATGKYEQYF
TRBJ1-2,TRBV6-5,CATSTGYGYTF
TRBJ1-6,TRBV12-3/TRBV12-4,CASSLDDRLGSPLHF
TRBJ2-1,TRBV6-5,CASSWDRLADSYNEQFF
TRBJ2-1,TRBV20-1,CSALQRSPYNEQFF
TRBJ2-7,TRBV11-2,CASSLPPVAGAYEQYF
TRBJ2-7,TRBV27,CASSPVSGLAHEQYF
TRBJ2-7,TRBV12-3/TRBV12-4,CASSLGWEFEQYF
TRBJ2-1,TRBV9,CASSSPFSYNEQFF
TRBJ2-7,TRBV7-8,CANQTIGVPYEQYF
TRBJ1-1,TRBV27,CASRMRTGGNTEAFF